The 10 T cell receptor beta chains in this list originate from one sample, sequenced in a study of T-cell memory formation after mild COVID-19 (dated by TCRdb to about 2021). Library preparation employed 5' RACE. Instrument on record: Illumina NovaSeq 6000. TCRdb ran its own pipeline on the public reads, namely fastp trimming at Q25 and MiXCR clone calling, and kept in-frame beta chains. Rows with a matching CDR3 protein are joined into one entry that keeps the most common DNA and genes. Across this sample there are roughly 130,000 distinct CDR3 sequences, with over 15% seen only once. Together, the top ten hold approximately 5.2% of the sample. Sequenced sample: PBMCs or a T cell subset sorted from them (not recorded which). The source of these receptors is a young man who had mild COVID-19 (a few samples of this study predate the infection). The sample titles of this study are shuffled in the database, so cell type and time point are left out; the donor was told from shared clones.

There are a few counts of this clonotype. The CDR3 bases are TGTGCCAGCAGCCTAAACATAGGAAAACTGTTTTTT. Translating gives CASSLNIGKLFF. The V and J genes are TRBV13 and TRBJ1-4; D gene uncertain. V was cut by 5 bases and J by 10 bases, with 11 bases left in between. Germline CDR1 reads PRHDT; CDR2 reads FYEKMQ (reference sequence). There are 12 residues in the CDR3.

This clonotype was counted a few times. In DNA, the CDR3 is TGCGCCAGCAGCTTCACGGGGGCTAGGGATTCACCCCTCCACTTT. Protein: CASSFTGARDSPLHF. The chain employs TRBV5-1 and TRBJ1-6; TRBD1 is a possible D gene (6 bases). Trimming pared 2 bases from V and 8 bases from J, leaving 14 bases between. This CDR3 contains 15 residues. Per the germline V gene, CDR1 is SGHRS and CDR2 is YFSETQ.

This clonotype occurred a few times. This chain joins TRBV19 and TRBJ2-1, with TRBD1 identical over 7 bases. V lost 3 bases, J lost 0 bases, and 5 bases stayed unmatched. This CDR3 has 16 amino acids. CDR1 is LNHDA, CDR2 SQIVND, per germline (reference sequence). The chain's CDR3 is CASSIPSGGSYNEQFF. The CDR3 coding sequence is TGTGCCAGTAGTATCCCCTCAGGGGGCTCCTACAATGAGCAGTTCTTC.

In nucleotides, the CDR3 is TGCGCCAGCAGTGATGGGTACACTGAAGCTTTCTTT. Its translation is CASSDGYTEAFF. The chain is built from TRBV10-2 and TRBJ1-1, with D hard to call. Trimming stripped 3 bases from V and 3 bases from J, with 5 bases between. From germline, CDR1 is WSHSY and CDR2 SAAADI. This CDR3 is 12 amino acids long.

The table lists this clonotype with a few counts. This chain links TRBV27 with TRBJ2-7, with D possibly being TRBD2 (5 bases). CDR1 is MNHEY and CDR2 is SMNVEV in the germline V gene (reference sequence). The CDR3 length is 12 residues. V lost 4 bases to trimming and J lost 7 bases, with 11 bases between them. CDR3 in amino acids: CASSSGGREQYV. The CDR3 DNA is TGTGCCAGCAGTTCAGGAGGTCGGGAGCAGTACGTC.

This clonotype was picked up many times. J is TRBJ2-5 and V is TRBV12-3 or TRBV12-4, with D unclear. Trimming cost V 2 bases and J 2 bases, with 12 bases left between them. There are 15 residues in the CDR3. The CDR3 region has the DNA TGTGCCAGCAGTTTATGGGCAGACACACAAGAGACCCAGTACTTC. This sequence encodes CASSLWADTQETQYF.

CDR3 amino acids: CASSHLTSGGTQETQYF. As DNA, the CDR3 is TGCGCCAGCAGCCATCTGACTAGCGGGGGCACCCAAGAGACCCAGTACTTC. The rearrangement joins TRBV4-1 to TRBJ2-5; 12 nucleotides line up with TRBD2. CDR1 and CDR2 (germline): MGHRA, YSYEKL. The J segment lost 1 base and the V segment lost 3 bases, leaving 6 bases of the junction unmatched. The CDR3 sequence is 17 residues long.

This clonotype was observed a few times. V is TRBV27 and J is TRBJ1-1, with D possibly matching TRBD1 (6 bases). The length of the CDR3 is 15 residues. Trimming removed 5 bases at V and 1 base at J, with 14 bases between. The germline V gene has CDR1 MNHEY and CDR2 SMNVEV (reference sequence). Here the CDR3 reads CASSGITGQNTEAFF. The DNA for the CDR3 is TGTGCCAGCAGTGGGATTACAGGGCAGAACACTGAAGCTTTCTTT.

This chain connects TRBV5-1 to TRBJ2-3, with D perhaps being TRBD1 or TRBD2 (5 bases each). The CDR3 spans 14 residues. V lost 4 bases and J 2 bases, leaving 11 bases between the germline ends. Germline CDR1 is SGHRS and CDR2 is YFSETQ. The DNA for the CDR3 is TGCGCCAGCAGCCCGGTGGGGGTCACAGATACGCAGTATTTT. Encoded protein: CASSPVGVTDTQYF. Full variable domain (rest looked up from reference TRBV5-1 and TRBJ2-3): KAGVTQTPRYLIKTRGQQVTLSCSPISGHRSVSWYQQTPGQGLQFLFEYFSETQRNKGNFPGRFSGRQFSNSRSEMNVSTLELGDSALYLCASSPVGVTDTQYFGPGTRLTVL.

The V and J genes are TRBV7-9 and TRBJ1-3; D not certain. The CDR3 is 15 residues long. The germline V gene has CDR1 SEHNR and CDR2 FQNEAQ (reference sequence). Trimming left V 0 bases short and J 4 bases short, with 10 bases between. CDR3 amino acids: CASSLAFRVGNTIYF. CDR3 sequence (DNA): TGTGCCAGCAGCTTAGCTTTCCGGGTCGGAAACACCATATATTTT. The full variable domain, in which reference TRBV7-9 and TRBJ1-3 provide the parts outside the CDR3, is DTGVSQNPRHKITKRGQNVTFRCDPISEHNRLYWYRQTLGQGPEFLTYFQNEAQLEKSRLLSDRFSAERPKGSFSTLEIQRTEQGDSAMYLCASSLAFRVGNTIYFGEGSWLTVV.